These 14 T cell receptor beta chains were sequenced from one sample in a study of blood T cell repertoires in COVID-19. The table came from immunoSEQ multiplex PCR; TCRdb's copy has only in-frame clones and leaves some out. Here the sample spans 120,000 or so clones, approximately 80% being singletons. Sequenced material: peripheral blood. These receptors were taken from a human donor in a cohort sampled during active COVID-19.

This chain uses TRBV5-1 with TRBJ1-4; 8 bases are a match to TRBD1. This CDR3 is built from 15 residues. In germline, CDR1 is SGHRS, CDR2 YFSETQ. J gave up 3 bases and V 5 bases, and 6 bases lay outside the gene matches. The chain's CDR3 is CASRPTGAANEKLFF. CDR3 nucleotide sequence: TGCGCCAGCAGGCCGACAGGGGCGGCTAATGAAAAACTGTTTTTT.

V is TRBV7-2 and J is TRBJ2-3; TRBD1 is a possible D gene (5 bases). The V gene's germline CDR1 is SGHTA and CDR2 FQGNSA. V lost 1 base to trimming and J lost 3 bases, with 14 bases between them. CDR3 length equals 16 residues. Here the CDR3 reads CASSLGSGMGTDTQYF. CDR3 nucleotides: TGTGCCAGCAGCTTAGGGTCAGGGATGGGGACAGATACGCAGTATTTT. The complete variable domain, with remaining parts taken from reference TRBV7-2 and TRBJ2-3, reads GAGVSQSPSNKVTEKGKDVELRCDPISGHTALYWYRQSLGQGLEFLIYFQGNSAPDKSGLPSDRFSAERTGGSVSTLTIQRTQQEDSAVYLCASSLGSGMGTDTQYFGPGTRLTVL.

The chain has TRBV2 and TRBJ2-7; D call uncertain. In germline, CDR1 is SNHLY, CDR2 FYNNEI. This CDR3 region has 15 residues. Trimming pared 2 bases from V and 2 bases from J, leaving 13 bases between. The CDR3 reads CASSEQAPKTYEQYF. The CDR3 DNA follows: TGTGCCAGCAGTGAACAAGCTCCAAAAACCTACGAGCAGTACTTC.

The V call is TRBV5-6, the J call TRBJ2-1, with 8 bases lining up with TRBD1. This CDR3 is built from 16 residues. Losses at the gene ends were 7 bases for V and 5 bases for J; bases not matched to a gene: 14. The germline CDR1 and CDR2 sequences are SGHDT and YYEEEE. CDR3 loop: CASYSLMGQANNEQFF. The CDR3 DNA sequence: TGTGCCAGCTATAGCTTAATGGGACAGGCCAACAATGAGCAGTTCTTC. Filled out from reference TRBV5-6 and TRBJ2-1, the complete variable domain reads DAGVTQSPTHLIKTRGQQVTLRCSPKSGHDTVSWYQQALGQGPQFIFQYYEEEERQRGNFPDRFSGHQFPNYSSELNVNALLLGDSALYLCASYSLMGQANNEQFFGPGTRLTVL.

This clone has just one count. This chain links TRBV6-5 with TRBJ2-3; 11 bases align to TRBD1. V was pared by 2 bases and J by 6 bases, with 4 bases of the junction left unmatched. The CDR3 is 15 amino acids. From germline, CDR1 is MNHEY and CDR2 SVGAGI. CDR3 nucleotide sequence: TGTGCCAGCAGTTACGGGACAGGGGGGTATGATACGCAGTATTTT. This encodes CASSYGTGGYDTQYF.

This clone was counted between two and nine times. V and J are TRBV3-1 (or the pseudogene TRBV3-2) and TRBJ2-7; 7 bases map to TRBD1. V shed 4 bases, J shed 5 bases, and the junction held 5 bases outside the gene matches. This CDR3 region has 13 residues. The V gene's germline CDR1 is LGHDT and CDR2 YNNKEL (reference sequence). The CDR3 nucleotides are TGTGCCAGCAGCCCACAGGGGTACCACGAGCAGTACTTC. Residues: CASSPQGYHEQYF.

The chain combines TRBV5-1 with TRBJ2-1, with TRBD2 as a possible D gene (5 bases). The CDR3 totals 12 residues. Germline lookup yields CDR1 SGHRS and CDR2 YFSETQ. Trimming took off 0 bases at V and 9 bases at J, with 7 bases between the two ends. The CDR3 loop is CASSLEGSEQFF. The CDR3 nucleotides are TGCGCCAGCAGCTTGGAAGGGAGTGAGCAGTTCTTC.

The chain is built from TRBV2 and TRBJ1-5, with D possibly TRBD1 on 5 matching bases. The length of the CDR3 is 17 residues. The V end lost 6 bases, the J end lost 0 bases, and 18 bases lay between the germline ends. Looked up from germline, CDR1 is SNHLY and CDR2 is FYNNEI. The CDR3 is CASRPHRTRYSNQPQHF. The CDR3 DNA reads as TGTGCCAGCAGGCCCCACAGGACCCGATATAGCAATCAGCCCCAGCATTTT.

About this clone itself: At the DNA level, this CDR3 is encoded by other sequences in the same sample as well. V and J are TRBV20-1 and TRBJ2-5, with 10 bases identical to TRBD2. The CDR3 consists of 16 residues. Germline-derived CDR1 and CDR2 are DFQATT and SNEGSKA (reference sequence). The trim removed 3 bases at V and 5 bases at J, leaving 12 bases unmatched. CDR3 sequence: CSASGGLAGAGETQYF. The CDR3 nucleotides read TGCAGTGCTAGTGGTGGTCTAGCGGGGGCGGGGGAGACCCAGTACTTC.

This chain uses TRBV6-5 with TRBJ2-7, with TRBD2 matching 7 bases. The CDR3 consists of 13 residues. The germline V gene encodes CDR1 MNHEY and CDR2 SVGAGI. The junction had 3 bases not matched to a gene; V was cut back by 5 bases and J by 2 bases. CDR3 sequence: CASSRDYPYEQYF. CDR3 in DNA: TGTGCCAGCAGTCGGGACTACCCCTACGAGCAGTACTTC.

The rearrangement joins TRBV28 to TRBJ1-4; perhaps TRBD1 as D (6 bases). Trimming stripped 2 bases from V and 11 bases from J, with 18 bases between. This CDR3 spans 15 amino acids. Germline V gene lookup returns CDR1 MDHEN and CDR2 SYDVKM. The CDR3 sequence: CASSLKWQGKDKLFF. CDR3 nucleotide sequence: TGTGCCAGCAGTTTAAAGTGGCAGGGGAAGGATAAACTGTTTTTT.

The chain couples TRBV5-6 to TRBJ1-2, with 8 bases that match TRBD1. V lost 4 bases, J lost 4 bases, and 6 bases stayed unmatched. In germline, CDR1 is SGHDT, CDR2 YYEEEE. The CDR3 has 14 residues. The CDR3 loop is CASSPVTGAYGYTF. CDR3 sequence (DNA): TGTGCCAGCAGCCCCGTGACAGGGGCCTATGGCTACACCTTC.

This sequence joins TRBV19 and TRBJ2-2; 9 nucleotides match TRBD2. Germline V gene lookup returns CDR1 LNHDA and CDR2 SQIVND (reference sequence). CDR3 length: 16 amino acids. V lost 2 bases, J lost 5 bases, and 6 bases stayed unmatched. The CDR3 DNA follows: TGTGCCAGTAGTATATTGGCGGGGGGGAGGACCGGGGAGCTGTTTTTT. As protein: CASSILAGGRTGELFF.

The chain has TRBV28 and TRBJ2-7; maybe TRBD1 (6 bases). The V gene's germline CDR1 is MDHEN and CDR2 SYDVKM. Trimming stripped 8 bases from V and 4 bases from J, with 12 bases between. CDR3 size: 12 residues. The DNA for the CDR3 is TGTGCCAGCCAGGGGTTGACTTACGAGCAGTACTTC. This translates into CASQGLTYEQYF.